Below, one TCR beta chain is given with its context. Its specificity is unknown. The data belong to a study of cytomegalovirus exposure and HLA in healthy donors. Whole-study context: The same platform was used for the roughly 130 validation repertoires as for the 666 first-cohort repertoires, as reported in a later analysis.

Clones were sequenced by immunoSEQ multiplex PCR, and TCRdb holds only the in-frame ones, with some missing. The table records more than 150,000 clones, roughly 80% of them present only once. Findings and limits, study-wide: Whilst most TCR sequences proved rare, a subset of public TCRs occurred across many donors. Reports described diagnosis of cytomegalovirus status by the classifier as highly specific and sensitive. In a later analysis, first-cohort TCR clusters were found to tend to co-occur in the 130 or so validation repertoires.

Per germline, CDR1 SGHAT and CDR2 FQNNGV. The CDR3 runs to 18 residues. Trimming took off 2 bases at V and 0 bases at J, with 18 bases between the two ends. The TCR was taken from a woman aged 18 to 35 in good health and CMV-seropositive. Sequencing was performed on PBMCs. The chain couples TRBV11-2 to TRBJ2-3; TRBD2 is a possible D gene (6 bases). The CDR3 loop is CASSLRRGGGASTDTQYF. In nucleotides, the CDR3 is TGTGCCAGCAGCTTAAGAAGGGGAGGCGGAGCTAGCACAGATACGCAGTATTTT. The full variable domain, with the rest looked up from reference TRBV11-2 and TRBJ2-3, is EAGVAQSPRYKIIEKRQSVAFWCNPISGHATLYWYQQILGQGPKLLIQFQNNGVVDDSQLPKDRFSAERLKGVDSTLKIQPAKLEDSAVYLCASSLRRGGGASTDTQYFGPGTRLTVL.